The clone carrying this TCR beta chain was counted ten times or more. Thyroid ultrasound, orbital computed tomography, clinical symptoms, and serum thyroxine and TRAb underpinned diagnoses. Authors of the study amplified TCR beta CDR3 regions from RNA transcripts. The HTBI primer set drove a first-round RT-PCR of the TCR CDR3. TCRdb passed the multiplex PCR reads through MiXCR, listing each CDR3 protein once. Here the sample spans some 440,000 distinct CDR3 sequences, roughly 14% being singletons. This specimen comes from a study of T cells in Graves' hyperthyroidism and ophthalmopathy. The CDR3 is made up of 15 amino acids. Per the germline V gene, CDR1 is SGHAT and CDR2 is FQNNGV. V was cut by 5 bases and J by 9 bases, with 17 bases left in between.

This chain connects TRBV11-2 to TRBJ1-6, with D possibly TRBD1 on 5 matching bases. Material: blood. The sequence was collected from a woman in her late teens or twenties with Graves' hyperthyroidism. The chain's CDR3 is CASSPGLRGLSPLHF. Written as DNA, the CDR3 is TGTGCCAGCAGCCCCGGATTAAGGGGCCTTTCACCCCTCCACTTT. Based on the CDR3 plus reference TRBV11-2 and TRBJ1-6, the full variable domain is EAGVAQSPRYKIIEKRQSVAFWCNPISGHATLYWYQQILGQGPKLLIQFQNNGVVDDSQLPKDRFSAERLKGVDSTLKIQPAKLEDSAVYLCASSPGLRGLSPLHFGNGTRLTVT.